These 18 T cell receptor beta chains were sequenced from one sample in a study of cytomegalovirus exposure and HLA in healthy donors. A multiplex PCR was run with 60 Vbeta primers and 13 Jbeta primers. This table comes from immunoSEQ multiplex PCR, and its TCRdb copy is limited to in-frame clones, with some not included. Altogether roughly 230,000 clones are present, about 90% being singletons, with the ten largest covering 1.7%. The sample was PBMCs. Receptors originate from a girl aged 2-9 years in good health and CMV-seronegative.

The V gene is TRBV7-9, the J gene TRBJ2-7; D might be TRBD2 (5 bases). Germline V lookup: CDR1 SEHNR, CDR2 FQNEAQ (reference sequence). The CDR3 loop spans 15 amino acids. V lost 6 bases, J lost 3 bases, and 18 bases lay in between. CDR3 sequence: CASSSPGPRDYEQYF. Here the CDR3 DNA reads TGTGCCAGCAGTTCCCCCGGCCCTCGGGACTACGAGCAGTACTTC.

The chain couples TRBV29-1 to TRBJ1-5; 7 nucleotides agree with TRBD1. Looked up from germline, CDR1 is SQVTM and CDR2 is ANQGSEA. Trimming removed 4 bases from V and 6 bases from J; junction bases left unmatched: 3. The CDR3 totals 12 residues. Here the CDR3 DNA reads TGCAGCGTTGGAGGGGGCTCTCAGCCCCAGCATTTT. It is translated as CSVGGGSQPQHF.

The chain links TRBV30 to TRBJ2-2; D remains unclear. This CDR3 comprises 10 residues. V dropped 3 bases and J dropped 8 bases, with 4 bases sitting between them. Germline V lookup: CDR1 GTSNPN, CDR2 SVGIG (reference sequence). CDR3 in DNA: TGTGCCTGGAGGAGTGGGGAGCTGTTTTTT. Its translation: CAWRSGELFF.

The V gene is TRBV7-2, the J gene TRBJ2-2, with TRBD1 matching over 8 bases. Looked up from germline, CDR1 is SGHTA and CDR2 is FQGNSA. The CDR3 consists of 16 residues. Trimming cost V 3 bases and J 4 bases; bases outside gene matches: 7. Written as DNA, the CDR3 is TGTGCCAGCAGCTTGGCTTCAGGGGGCAGCACCGGGGAGCTGTTTTTT. Translating gives CASSLASGGSTGELFF. Filled out from reference TRBV7-2 and TRBJ2-2, the complete variable domain reads GAGVSQSPSNKVTEKGKDVELRCDPISGHTALYWYRQSLGQGLEFLIYFQGNSAPDKSGLPSDRFSAERTGGSVSTLTIQRTQQEDSAVYLCASSLASGGSTGELFFGEGSRLTVL.

The V call is TRBV6-5, the J call TRBJ2-1; 7 nucleotides agree with TRBD1. Germline V gene lookup returns CDR1 MNHEY and CDR2 SVGAGI. The J segment lost 5 bases and the V segment lost 4 bases, leaving 8 bases of the junction unmatched. This CDR3 spans 15 amino acids. CDR3 DNA sequence: TGTGCCAGCAGTTCCTACCTGACAGGGAACAATGAGCAGTTCTTC. Translating gives CASSSYLTGNNEQFF.

The V gene is TRBV6-1, the J gene TRBJ2-3; D perhaps matches TRBD2 (6 bases). The CDR3 totals 15 residues. Trimming pared 4 bases from V and 2 bases from J, leaving 13 bases between. Germline CDR1 and CDR2: MNHNS and SASEGT. The CDR3 coding sequence is TGTGCCAGCAGTGGAGTTAGCGGACCCACAGATACGCAGTATTTT. The encoded protein is CASSGVSGPTDTQYF.

This clone was counted only a few times. The chain couples TRBV6-1 to TRBJ2-7; TRBD1 agrees at 7 bases. From germline, CDR1 is MNHNS and CDR2 SASEGT. Trimming took 10 bases from V and 6 from J; bases not matched to a gene: 0. CDR3 length: 9 residues. The CDR3 sequence is CATGGEQYF. CDR3 in DNA: TGTGCCACAGGGGGCGAGCAGTACTTC.

The chain is built from TRBV18 and TRBJ2-7; D is possibly TRBD2 (6 bases). From germline, CDR1 is KGHSH and CDR2 LQKENI. Trimming shortened V by 6 bases and J by 2 bases, and 14 bases separated the two germline ends. This CDR3 spans 14 amino acids. CDR3 bases: TGTGCCAGCTCGACTCAGGAGGGCCCCTACGAGCAGTACTTC. Translated, it gives CASSTQEGPYEQYF. Complete variable domain (other parts from reference TRBV18 and TRBJ2-7): NAGVMQNPRHLVRRRGQEARLRCSPMKGHSHVYWYRQLPEEGLKFMVYLQKENIIDESGMPKERFSAEFPKEGPSILRIQQVVRGDSAAYFCASSTQEGPYEQYFGPGTRLTVT.

The chain's CDR3 is CASSEQGTDTQYF. The CDR3, as DNA: TGTGCCAGCAGTGAACAGGGCACAGATACGCAGTATTTT. V is TRBV27 and J is TRBJ2-3, with a weak D call TRBD1 (5 bases). With 5 bases removed from V and 1 base from J, the gap between germline ends came to 7 bases. The CDR3 is 13 amino acids. Germline lookup yields CDR1 MNHEY and CDR2 SMNVEV (reference sequence).

This clone came up once. The chain uses TRBV18 and TRBJ1-2, with a weak D call TRBD1 (6 bases). Trimming left V 6 bases short and J 7 bases short, with 12 bases between. The CDR3 is 12 residues long. Looked up from germline, CDR1 is KGHSH and CDR2 is LQKENI. CDR3 in amino acids: CASSRDTRGYTF. Here the CDR3 DNA reads TGTGCCAGCTCGAGGGACACACGTGGCTACACCTTC.

The chain couples TRBV7-2 to TRBJ2-6, with no clear D. Germline V gene data show CDR1 as SGHTA and CDR2 as FQGNSA. There are 16 residues in the CDR3. V dropped 5 bases and J dropped 0 bases, with 11 bases sitting between them. CDR3 loop: CASSHGVSSGANVLTF. The CDR3 DNA follows: TGTGCCAGCAGCCACGGAGTCTCCTCTGGGGCCAACGTCCTGACTTTC.

The chain is built from TRBV5-4 and TRBJ2-7; the D is unclear. Between the trimmed V and J ends, which lost 0 bases and 6 bases, there was a span of 10 bases. CDR1 is SGHNT, CDR2 YYREEE, per germline (reference sequence). The CDR3 extends over 13 amino acids. CDR3 in amino acids: CASSLEAFGEQYF. CDR3 sequence (DNA): TGTGCCAGCAGCTTGGAAGCGTTCGGCGAGCAGTACTTC.

The gene calls are TRBV30 and TRBJ2-1, with 8 bases matching TRBD2. This CDR3 is built from 17 residues. Germline V gene lookup returns CDR1 GTSNPN and CDR2 SVGIG (reference sequence). The V gene end was trimmed by 4 bases and the J gene end by 6 bases; junction bases not matched to a gene: 17. The CDR3 is CAWTAKSGTGRVNEQFF. The CDR3 DNA is TGTGCCTGGACAGCGAAATCCGGGACCGGGAGGGTCAATGAGCAGTTCTTC.

The V gene is TRBV6-5, the J gene TRBJ2-7, with TRBD1 as a possible D gene (6 bases). Germline CDR1 MNHEY, CDR2 SVGAGI. The V gene lost 8 bases and the J gene lost 6 bases, with 20 bases spanning the gap. This CDR3 is 14 amino acids long. The CDR3 DNA sequence: TGTGCCAGCGTTCGACAGGTACTGGTCTCCGAGCAGTACTTC. Protein sequence: CASVRQVLVSEQYF.

V is TRBV30 and J is TRBJ1-4, with D possibly being TRBD1 (5 bases). Between the trimmed V and J ends, which lost 1 base and 8 bases, there was a span of 14 bases. The CDR3 length is 14 residues. The V gene's germline CDR1 is GTSNPN and CDR2 SVGIG (reference sequence). CDR3 residues: CAWSAGGANEKLFF. CDR3 bases: TGTGCCTGGAGTGCCGGCGGGGCAAACGAAAAACTGTTTTTT.

The chain employs TRBV28 and TRBJ2-6; D possibly corresponds to TRBD1 (5 bases). The germline V and J ends were trimmed by 5 bases and 2 bases, with 10 bases remaining between them. The CDR3 loop spans 15 amino acids. CDR1 MDHEN and CDR2 SYDVKM come from the germline V gene. The CDR3 nucleotides read TGTGCCAGCAGTCTCCAGGGTACTGGGGCCAACGTCCTGACTTTC. This translates into CASSLQGTGANVLTF.

V usage is TRBV29-1 and J usage is TRBJ2-7; 7 nucleotides match TRBD2. Trimming at V came to 1 base and at J to 7 bases, leaving 4 bases not matched to a gene. Looked up from germline, CDR1 is SQVTM and CDR2 is ANQGSEA. This CDR3 spans 12 amino acids. The CDR3 spells CSVEARGGEQYF. CDR3 nucleotides: TGCAGCGTTGAAGCTAGGGGAGGGGAGCAGTACTTC.

This CDR3 is CASSLGRGRDNTEAFF. For the CDR3, the DNA is TGTGCCAGCAGCTTGGGGAGGGGGCGGGATAACACTGAAGCTTTCTTT. V and J are TRBV5-6 and TRBJ1-1, with 7 bases fitting TRBD1. The CDR3 is made up of 16 amino acids. The germline CDR1 and CDR2 sequences are SGHDT and YYEEEE. V shed 0 bases, J shed 2 bases, and the junction held 7 bases outside the gene matches.